The 8 T cell receptor beta chains given below trace back to one sample, sequenced in a study of T cells after somatic rescue of genetic block. The table came from immunoSEQ multiplex PCR; TCRdb's copy has only in-frame clones and leaves some out. The sample lists more than 70,000 clones, 90% occurring once. The sequencing input was peripheral blood mononuclear cells (PBMCs). These receptors came from a woman aged 18-35 years.

The chain joins TRBV28 to TRBJ1-5; the D gene is possibly TRBD1 (5 bases). Germline V gene data show CDR1 as MDHEN and CDR2 as SYDVKM. With 3 bases removed from V and 0 bases from J, the gap between germline ends came to 9 bases. The CDR3 totals 15 residues. Here the CDR3 reads CASSFGGPSNQPQHF. In DNA form, the CDR3 reads TGTGCCAGCAGTTTCGGGGGTCCTAGCAATCAGCCCCAGCATTTT.

A single count supports this clone. The chain joins TRBV5-8 to TRBJ2-1, with D unresolved. Trimming took off 0 bases at V and 0 bases at J, with 10 bases between the two ends. Germline V gene sequence: CDR1 SGHTS, CDR2 YDEGEE. This CDR3 comprises 16 residues. CDR3 amino acids: CASSLEYGLSYNEQFF. The CDR3 DNA is TGTGCCAGCAGCTTGGAATATGGCCTCTCCTACAATGAGCAGTTCTTC.

The chain recombines TRBV6-4 with TRBJ1-2; no firm D call. The CDR3 sequence is 12 residues long. Germline values: CDR1 MRHNA, CDR2 SNTAGT. Deletions cut 6 bases from V and 2 bases from J, with 7 bases between. The DNA of the CDR3 is TGTGCCAGCAGGGACCCCAACTATGGCTACACCTTC. Translation gives CASRDPNYGYTF.

The CDR3 sequence is CASSFEGAITDTQYF. CDR3 nucleotides: TGTGCCAGCAGCTTCGAGGGAGCAATCACAGATACGCAGTATTTT. The chain employs TRBV7-2 and TRBJ2-3, with D possibly matching TRBD2 (5 bases). CDR1 SGHTA and CDR2 FQGNSA come from the germline V gene. CDR3 length: 15 amino acids. V lost 3 bases and J 2 bases, leaving 12 bases between the germline ends.

J is TRBJ2-7 and V is TRBV4-1; 7 bases are a match to TRBD1. The V gene end was trimmed by 3 bases and the J gene end by 0 bases; junction bases not matched to a gene: 5. CDR1 is MGHRA, CDR2 YSYEKL, per germline. This CDR3 contains 15 residues. CDR3 nucleotides: TGCGCCAGCAGCCACTCGCAGGGGGTCTCCTACGAGCAGTACTTC. It yields the protein CASSHSQGVSYEQYF.

This clone was detected once. The rearrangement joins TRBV5-1 to TRBJ2-5, with D hard to call. The CDR3 loop spans 13 amino acids. Looked up from germline, CDR1 is SGHRS and CDR2 is YFSETQ. Trimming took 4 bases from V and 5 from J, leaving 12 bases between them. The chain's CDR3 is CASSHLAVETQYF. CDR3 in DNA: TGCGCCAGCAGCCACCTGGCGGTGGAGACCCAGTACTTC.

The chain recombines TRBV11-3 with TRBJ2-5; D unresolved. V lost 0 bases to trimming and J lost 1 base, with 3 bases between them. Germline V gene sequence: CDR1 SGHNT, CDR2 YENEEA. The CDR3 consists of 13 residues. The CDR3, as DNA: TGTGCCAGCAGCTTAGATTTCCAAGAGACCCAGTACTTC. This gives the protein CASSLDFQETQYF. Using reference TRBV11-3 and TRBJ2-5 for the parts outside the CDR3, the full variable domain is EAGVVQSPRYKIIEKKQPVAFWCNPISGHNTLYWYLQNLGQGPELLIRYENEEAVDDSQLPKDRFSAERLKGVDSTLKIQPAELGDSAVYLCASSLDFQETQYFGPGTRLLVL.

J is TRBJ2-1 and V is TRBV9, with 7 bases identical to TRBD2. Trimming cost V 0 bases and J 4 bases; bases outside gene matches: 7. The germline V gene has CDR1 SGDLS and CDR2 YYNGEE. The CDR3 runs 16 residues. CDR3 amino acids: CASSVGVAGGYNEQFF. The CDR3 DNA is TGTGCCAGCAGCGTAGGGGTAGCGGGCGGATACAATGAGCAGTTCTTC.